Only a few counts were recorded for the clone carrying this T cell receptor (beta chain). What it recognizes is unknown. The CDR3 regions of TCR beta were amplified from RNA transcripts. First-round RT-PCR with HTBI primers amplified the TCR CDR3 region. TCRdb recomputed calls from the multiplex PCR reads with MiXCR, one row per CDR3 protein. This table has 490,000 or so distinct CDR3 sequences, approximately 16% appearing once. The data are from a study of T cells in Graves' hyperthyroidism and ophthalmopathy. Notes on the study in general: Most expanded thyroid clonotypes above 0.001 recurred in blood.

CDR1 is SNHLY, CDR2 FYNNEI, per germline. This CDR3 has 13 amino acids. V shed 7 bases, J shed 1 base, and the junction held 3 bases outside the gene matches. The sample comprised blood. The chain has TRBV2 and TRBJ2-7; 8 nucleotides line up with TRBD1. The clonotype originates from a woman in her thirties with Graves' ophthalmopathy. The CDR3 nucleotides read TGTGCCAGCAACACAGGGGGATCCTACGAGCAGTACTTC. As protein: CASNTGGSYEQYF. The full variable domain, in which reference TRBV2 and TRBJ2-7 provide the parts outside the CDR3, is EPEVTQTPSHQVTQMGQEVILRCVPISNHLYFYWYRQILGQKVEFLVSFYNNEISEKSEIFDDQFSVERPDGSNFTLKIRSTKLEDSAMYFCASNTGGSYEQYFGPGTRLTVT.